Each of the 19 T cell receptor beta chains below was sequenced from the same sample in a study of shared clonotypes between healthy human individuals. Only in-frame clones appear in the TCRdb table, and some are missing; sequencing was by immunoSEQ multiplex PCR. The table records a few million clones, approximately 94% of them present only once. Material: naive CD4+ T cells sorted from blood. Specified subset: CD45RA+ positively selected. These receptors all stem from a man younger than 35 in good health.

Concerning this clone itself: The sample has other DNA sequences that encode this CDR3 too. The chain recombines TRBV7-9 with TRBJ1-5; D is unclear. CDR1 is SEHNR, CDR2 FQNEAQ, per germline (reference sequence). The CDR3 spans 13 residues. The V end lost 1 base, the J end lost 6 bases, and 7 bases lay between the germline ends. The DNA for the CDR3 is TGTGCCAGCAGCTTAGGGGTAGGTCAGCCCCAGCATTTT. As protein: CASSLGVGQPQHF.

The rearrangement joins TRBV11-2 to TRBJ2-5; 12 bases are a match to TRBD2. V shed 1 base, J shed 5 bases, and the junction held 8 bases outside the gene matches. Germline values: CDR1 SGHAT, CDR2 FQNNGV. The CDR3 is 17 residues long. CDR3 coding DNA: TGTGCCAGCAGCTTAGTGGCTAGCGGGGGGGCCCGGGAGACCCAGTACTTC. Protein product: CASSLVASGGARETQYF.

This sequence joins TRBV7-4 and TRBJ1-2, with D uncertain. Trimming left V 4 bases short and J 3 bases short, with 21 bases between. The CDR3 is 17 residues long. Germline V lookup: CDR1 SGHVT, CDR2 SQSDAQ. Here the CDR3 DNA reads TGTGCCAGCAGCTCAATATATGAGGCCAGGTGGCACTATGGCTACACCTTC. Its translation: CASSSIYEARWHYGYTF.

This clone was picked up one time. The J gene is TRBJ2-3, the V gene TRBV4-3; 7 nucleotides line up with TRBD2. The CDR3 has 16 amino acids. V dropped 3 bases and J dropped 3; count of bases not matched to a gene: 9. Germline V gene data show CDR1 as LGHNA and CDR2 as YSLEER. The CDR3: CASSQTAGISTDTQYF. CDR3 bases: TGCGCCAGCAGCCAGACAGCGGGAATAAGTACAGATACGCAGTATTTT.

The chain recombines TRBV18 with TRBJ1-2; D is uncertain. The length of the CDR3 is 14 residues. With 6 bases removed from V and 2 bases from J, the gap between germline ends came to 13 bases. Per the germline V gene, CDR1 is KGHSH and CDR2 is LQKENI. The CDR3 nucleotides read TGTGCCAGCTCCCAGGACGGCTCCAACTATGGCTACACCTTC. This gives the protein CASSQDGSNYGYTF.

J is TRBJ2-3 and V is TRBV30; 7 positions match TRBD2. Germline V CDR1 and CDR2: GTSNPN, SVGIG (reference sequence). The CDR3 has 13 residues. V was pared by 5 bases and J by 7 bases, with 9 bases of the junction left unmatched. The CDR3 DNA sequence: TGTGCCTGGCGGGGGGACCACGGAAATACGCAGTATTTT. This translates into CAWRGDHGNTQYF.

This clone came up a few times. In the same sample, other DNA sequences code for this CDR3. V is TRBV18 and J is TRBJ2-7; D gene uncertain. The V end was cut by 2 bases, the J end by 4 bases, with 9 bases between. The CDR3 is 13 amino acids. Germline V lookup: CDR1 KGHSH, CDR2 LQKENI. Here the CDR3 DNA reads TGTGCCAGCTCACCATTGGCATCTTACGAGCAGTACTTC. It encodes CASSPLASYEQYF.

This clone appeared a single time. The genes are TRBV9 and TRBJ2-2, with 9 nucleotides matching TRBD2. Trimming took 0 bases from V and 6 from J; bases not matched to a gene: 3. CDR1 is SGDLS, CDR2 YYNGEE, per germline. The CDR3 is 15 residues long. This CDR3 is CASSVDPSGAGELFF. In nucleotides, the CDR3 is TGTGCCAGCAGCGTAGATCCTAGCGGGGCCGGGGAGCTGTTTTTT.

The chain couples TRBV6-5 to TRBJ2-7; 7 nucleotides align to TRBD2. The germline V gene encodes CDR1 MNHEY and CDR2 SVGAGI. The CDR3 extends over 14 amino acids. Unmatched junction bases numbered 7, after V lost 2 bases and J lost 6 bases. The CDR3 DNA follows: TGTGCCAGCAGTTACGGCGCGGGAGTGATCGAGCAGTACTTC. It translates to CASSYGAGVIEQYF.

The V call is TRBV7-2, the J call TRBJ2-2; D may be TRBD2 (5 bases). Trimming cost V 0 bases and J 1 base, with 9 bases left between them. Per germline, CDR1 SGHTA and CDR2 FQGNSA. The CDR3 sequence is 16 residues long. The CDR3 region has the DNA TGTGCCAGCAGCTTAGCTCCGGGAATGAACACCGGGGAGCTGTTTTTT. It specifies CASSLAPGMNTGELFF.

As regards this clone: Distinct nucleotide sequences in the sample also encode this CDR3. The chain combines TRBV11-2 with TRBJ2-7, with TRBD2 as a possible D gene (5 bases). V lost 2 bases, J lost 3 bases, and 8 bases lay in between. Germline-derived CDR1 and CDR2 are SGHAT and FQNNGV. This CDR3 comprises 13 residues. The CDR3 DNA is TGTGCCAGCAGCTTAACTAGGGACTACGAGCAGTACTTC. It translates to CASSLTRDYEQYF.

This chain links TRBV7-9 with TRBJ1-4, with D perhaps matching TRBD1 (5 bases). CDR1 SEHNR and CDR2 FQNEAQ come from the germline V gene (reference sequence). Trimming took 6 bases from V and 3 from J, leaving 8 bases between them. The CDR3 has 13 amino acids. The CDR3 DNA follows: TGTGCCAGCAGTAGAGGGGCTAATGAAAAACTGTTTTTT. This encodes CASSRGANEKLFF.

The chain links TRBV18 to TRBJ2-3; 9 positions match TRBD1. J was trimmed by 4 bases and V by 0 bases; bases with no gene match: 5. CDR1 is KGHSH and CDR2 is LQKENI in the germline V gene. There are 16 residues in the CDR3. Here the CDR3 reads CASSPPKGTGSDTQYF. In DNA, the CDR3 is TGTGCCAGCTCACCACCGAAGGGGACAGGGTCAGATACGCAGTATTTT.

Details on this clone: Other DNA sequences from this sample encode an identical CDR3 as well. The chain is built from TRBV7-9 and TRBJ1-6; D gene ambiguous. V was trimmed by 3 bases and J by 5 bases, leaving 8 bases between them. The CDR3 loop spans 14 amino acids. Germline lookup yields CDR1 SEHNR and CDR2 FQNEAQ (reference sequence). The CDR3 reads CASSFGQDNSPLHF. In nucleotides, the CDR3 is TGTGCCAGCAGCTTTGGGCAAGATAATTCACCCCTCCACTTT.

In regard to this clone: The identical CDR3 is also encoded by other nucleotide sequences in the sample. The chain employs TRBV5-1 and TRBJ2-7; D is unclear. Germline CDR1 reads SGHRS; CDR2 reads YFSETQ. The CDR3 runs to 11 residues. The germline V and J ends were trimmed by 2 bases and 3 bases, with 3 bases remaining between them. The DNA for the CDR3 is TGCGCCAGCAGCTTTGGCTACGAGCAGTACTTC. It is translated as CASSFGYEQYF.

This clone was counted once. The genes are TRBV2 and TRBJ2-5, with TRBD1 identical over 7 bases. V gave up 4 bases and J gave up 0 bases; unmatched junction bases: 11. CDR1 is SNHLY and CDR2 is FYNNEI in the germline V gene. This CDR3 has 17 residues. CDR3 sequence: CASSGGQRDWYQETQYF. CDR3 nucleotide sequence: TGTGCCAGCAGTGGGGGACAGAGAGATTGGTACCAAGAGACCCAGTACTTC.

This CDR3 reads CASSLEVGVRGNQPQHF. The CDR3 DNA sequence: TGTGCCAGCAGCTTGGAGGTAGGGGTACGGGGCAATCAGCCCCAGCATTTT. The rearrangement uses TRBV5-8 and TRBJ1-5, with TRBD1 as a possible D gene (5 bases). Between the trimmed V and J ends, which lost 0 bases and 2 bases, there was a span of 15 bases. The germline V gene has CDR1 SGHTS and CDR2 YDEGEE. This CDR3 is 17 amino acids long.

The chain joins TRBV30 to TRBJ2-6; 9 bases are shared with TRBD1. Germline CDR1 is GTSNPN and CDR2 is SVGIG (reference sequence). With 4 bases clipped from V and 0 bases from J, the junction kept 7 bases outside the gene matches. The CDR3 runs to 17 residues. The CDR3 DNA reads TGTGCCTGGATGGGGGGACAGGGATTCTCTGGGGCCAACGTCCTGACTTTC. It codes for CAWMGGQGFSGANVLTF.

The chain has TRBV10-1 and TRBJ2-1; tentatively, D is TRBD1 (6 bases). Germline V CDR1 and CDR2: WNHNN, SYGVQD (reference sequence). The germline V and J ends were trimmed by 4 bases and 4 bases, with 11 bases remaining between them. The CDR3 length is 14 residues. DNA for the CDR3: TGCGCCAGCAGTGCTGGACAGAGATACAATGAGCAGTTCTTC. Protein: CASSAGQRYNEQFF.